This is a list of T cell receptor beta chains from one sample in a study of cytomegalovirus exposure and HLA in healthy donors. TCRdb keeps only in-frame clones here, not all; method: immunoSEQ multiplex PCR. In the table there are around 180,000 clones, around 84% of which are singletons. Source material: PBMCs. These receptors were taken from a girl aged 2-15 years in good health and CMV-seropositive. The CDR3 runs from the conserved cysteine through the conserved F or W. The order of the fields is clone size, J gene, D gene, V gene, CDR3 DNA, CDR3 protein. D genes are given only for firm matches. Not every row has a clone size; where given, it reads once, few, many or a size class.

once,TRBJ2-1,TRBD2,TRBV5-8,TGTGCCAGCAGCCCGTTAAGCGGGGGCATCCTCGATGAGCAGTTCTTC,CASSPLSGGILDEQFF
.,TRBJ2-7,TRBD2,TRBV7-9,TGTGCCAGCAGCAACGCGGGAGACTCCTACGAGCAGTACTTC,CASSNAGDSYEQYF
.,TRBJ1-1,TRBD1,TRBV9,TGTGCTGAGGAGGGGACAGGGGCAAATTCGAACACTGAAGCTTTCTTT,CAEEGTGANSNTEAFF
.,TRBJ1-1,TRBD1,TRBV11-3,TGTGCCAGCAGCTCAAGGGACAGTCTTAACACTGAAGCTTTCTTT,CASSSRDSLNTEAFF
.,TRBJ1-5,.,TRBV18,TGTGCCAGCTCACCCAGGCCCGATGAGCCCCAGCATTTT,CASSPRPDEPQHF
once,TRBJ1-1,.,TRBV28,TGTGCCAGCAGCTCGCCCCCGGGAGAGTTGGAAGCTTTCTTT,CASSSPPGELEAFF
.,TRBJ2-1,.,TRBV27,TGTGCCAGCAGTTTGGCAGGGGTCCATTACAATGAGCAGTTCTTC,CASSLAGVHYNEQFF
few,TRBJ2-7,TRBD1,TRBV2,TGTGCCAGCAGTGTTATGGACAGGGTTTACGAGCAGTACTTC,CASSVMDRVYEQYF
.,TRBJ1-2,TRBD1,TRBV14,TGTGCCAGCAGCCCGCAACAGGGGCCGTATGGCTACACCTTC,CASSPQQGPYGYTF
once,TRBJ1-1,TRBD1,TRBV6-8,TGTGCCAGCAGCCACGGCTTCGCCGCTGGGACAGCAGAATACACTGAAGCTTTCTTT,CASSHGFAAGTAEYTEAFF
.,TRBJ1-1,.,TRBV7-6,TGTGCCAGCCAGGACAGAATGAACACTGAAGCTTTCTTT,CASQDRMNTEAFF
.,TRBJ2-7,TRBD1,TRBV5-1,TGCGCCAGCTCGTTGACAGGGGTTACCTACGAGCAGTACTTC,CASSLTGVTYEQYF
.,TRBJ1-6,.,TRBV4-1,TGCGCCAGCAGCCAAGATCCCAGTTCACCCCTCCACTTT,CASSQDPSSPLHF
.,TRBJ2-1,TRBD1,TRBV25-1,TGTGCCAGCAGTGATTTCGGGACAGGGACCTACAATGAGCAGTTCTTC,CASSDFGTGTYNEQFF
.,TRBJ2-1,TRBD2,TRBV7-9,TGTGCCAGCAGCAGACGGACTAGCGGGACCTACAATGAGCAGTTCTTC,CASSRRTSGTYNEQFF
.,TRBJ2-5,TRBD2,TRBV6-1,TGTGCCAGCAGTGAAGCGGGGCTCTCGGGAGGGAGTTGGGGAGCCCAGTACTTC,CASSEAGLSGGSWGAQYF
.,TRBJ2-1,.,TRBV20-1,TGCAGTGCTGCCCGCCAGGGACTGCAGTTCTTC,CSAARQGLQFF
.,TRBJ2-7,TRBD2,TRBV6-5,TGTGCCAGCAGTTCACTAGCGGGAGAGGGACATTCCGAGCAGTACTTC,CASSSLAGEGHSEQYF
once,TRBJ1-2,.,TRBV2,TGTGCCAGCAGTGAGGGGGCTGGCTACACCTTC,CASSEGAGYTF
once,TRBJ2-7,TRBD2,TRBV5-1,TGCGCCAGCAGCCTCCACGGGACTAGCGGTACCTACGAGCAGTACTTC,CASSLHGTSGTYEQYF
.,TRBJ2-7,TRBD1,TRBV7-8,TGTGCCAGCAGCTTAGGGAGACCAGGGGGTTGGTACTTC,CASSLGRPGGWYF
.,TRBJ1-6,.,TRBV10-3,TGTGCCACCGCCGGAGGGGCGAGTTCACCCCTCCACTTT,CATAGGASSPLHF
.,TRBJ1-3,.,TRBV18,TGTGCCAGCTCACCCGGGACTGGCCCTACTGGAAACACCATATATTTT,CASSPGTGPTGNTIYF
.,TRBJ2-7,.,TRBV20-1,TGCAGTGCTAGTCAGTATGGCGAGCAGTACTTC,CSASQYGEQYF
.,TRBJ1-6,TRBD1,TRBV2,TGTGCCAGCAGTGAAAGAGGGGGCAGCTCCTATAATTCACCCCTCCACTTT,CASSERGGSSYNSPLHF
.,TRBJ2-1,TRBD2,TRBV7-6,TGTGCCAGCAGCTCCCTCCCGGGGACGGGAGGCTACAATGAGCAGTTCTTC,CASSSLPGTGGYNEQFF
.,TRBJ2-3,TRBD2,TRBV13,TGTGCCAGCAGCGTAGTGGCAGCGGGAGCGAATACGCAGTATTTT,CASSVVAAGANTQYF
.,TRBJ1-1,.,TRBV10-1,TGCGCCAGCCCCAAGAGGGTGGCTTTCTTT,CASPKRVAFF
.,TRBJ2-1,TRBD2,TRBV7-3,TGTGCCAGCAGCAATGGACTAGCGGCGGATGAGCAGTTCTTC,CASSNGLAADEQFF
.,TRBJ2-7,.,TRBV5-1,TGCGCCAGCAGCCTGGTGTTGGGTCAGCGGCGCGAGCAGTACTTC,CASSLVLGQRREQYF
.,TRBJ1-5,.,TRBV19,TGTGCCAGTAGTAGCAAACAGGGTAGAAGCAATCAGCCCCAGCATTTT,CASSSKQGRSNQPQHF
.,TRBJ2-4,.,TRBV6-6,TGTGCCAGCAGTTACTCGAGGGAGCAGTACTTC,CASSYSREQYF
.,TRBJ2-7,.,TRBV5-1,TGCGCCAGCAGCTTGGGACAATACCACGAGCAGTACTTC,CASSLGQYHEQYF
.,TRBJ2-5,.,TRBV4-1,TGCGCCAGCAGCCCGCAGTGGAGCCAAGAGACCCAGTACTTC,CASSPQWSQETQYF
.,TRBJ2-4,.,TRBV7-9,TGTGCCAGCAGCTTGGTTGGGCTAGCCAAAAACATTCAGTACTTC,CASSLVGLAKNIQYF
.,TRBJ1-2,TRBD1,TRBV11-3,TGTGCCAGCAGCCCCCTCGGACAGGGTAATGGCTACACCTTC,CASSPLGQGNGYTF
.,TRBJ2-2,.,TRBV9,TGTGCCAGCAGCCTGGGACTGCCCGGGGAGCTGTTTTTT,CASSLGLPGELFF
.,TRBJ1-5,.,TRBV27,TGTGCCAGCAGTGATCAGGGGAGGGGTCAGCCCCAGCATTTT,CASSDQGRGQPQHF
.,TRBJ2-7,TRBD1,TRBV7-9,TGTTCCAGCAGCTCGGTCAGGGCAGGGGGTATCTACGAGCAGTACTTC,CSSSSVRAGGIYEQYF
few,TRBJ2-7,.,TRBV5-1,TGCGCCAGCAGCTTGGCGGGGAACGAGCAGTACTTC,CASSLAGNEQYF
few,TRBJ2-3,TRBD1,TRBV27,TGTGCCAGCAGTTTAAAGGGGGCCTTAGCAGATACGCAGTATTTT,CASSLKGALADTQYF
.,TRBJ2-1,.,TRBV7-7,TGTGCCAGCAGCCCGGAGTCGGGTGAGCAGTTCTTC,CASSPESGEQFF
few,TRBJ2-1,.,TRBV15,TGTGCCACCAACGTGGGAGACTACAATGAGCAGTTCTTC,CATNVGDYNEQFF
.,TRBJ1-2,.,TRBV19,TGTGCCAGTAGTATTACAGCGGGGGGCTACACCTTC,CASSITAGGYTF
.,TRBJ1-1,.,TRBV19,TGTGCCAGTAGTATAGGCCCGAACTGGAACACTGAAGCTTTCTTT,CASSIGPNWNTEAFF
.,TRBJ2-3,.,TRBV19,TGTGCCAGTAGTATTTCGGGAACGCAGTATTTT,CASSISGTQYF